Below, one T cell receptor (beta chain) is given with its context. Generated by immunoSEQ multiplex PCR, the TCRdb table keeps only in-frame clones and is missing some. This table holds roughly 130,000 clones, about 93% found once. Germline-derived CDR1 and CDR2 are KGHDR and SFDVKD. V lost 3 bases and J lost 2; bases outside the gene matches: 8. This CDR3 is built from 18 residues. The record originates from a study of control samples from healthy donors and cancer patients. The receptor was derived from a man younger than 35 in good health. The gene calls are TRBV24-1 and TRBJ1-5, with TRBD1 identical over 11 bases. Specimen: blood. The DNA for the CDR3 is TGTGCCACCAGTGATACCCGGGACAGGGGGAAGCGCAATCAGCCCCAGCATTTT. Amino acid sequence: CATSDTRDRGKRNQPQHF.